This T cell receptor beta chain was documented in a study of blood T cells in healthy people across ages. The study recruited healthy Caucasian donors from Russia who were aged about 6 to 95. Findings and limits, study-wide: Donor CMV status was unknown, possibly confounding expanded clonotype changes. Unsorted PBMC material precluded a definitive naive versus antigen-experienced comparison.

This clonotype was observed a handful of times. Its antigen remains unknown. The CDR3 is made up of 16 amino acids. Germline V CDR1 and CDR2: SEHNR, FQNEAQ (reference sequence). V lost 3 bases, J lost 6 bases, and 20 bases lay in between. With a J-beta primer mix and a sample-barcoded 5' primer, a second PCR ran roughly 6 to 11 cycles. TCRdb reanalysed the 5' RACE reads using MiXCR and keeps one entry per CDR3 protein. The sample carries about 680,000 distinct CDR3 sequences, more than 40% recorded once. Material: blood. The source is a woman aged 55-70 years in good health. This rearrangement joins TRBV7-9 to TRBJ1-2; D is possibly TRBD1 (5 bases). The CDR3 sequence is CASSLVLKVDRHGYTF. DNA for the CDR3: TGTGCCAGCAGCTTGGTTCTTAAAGTCGACAGACATGGCTACACCTTC.